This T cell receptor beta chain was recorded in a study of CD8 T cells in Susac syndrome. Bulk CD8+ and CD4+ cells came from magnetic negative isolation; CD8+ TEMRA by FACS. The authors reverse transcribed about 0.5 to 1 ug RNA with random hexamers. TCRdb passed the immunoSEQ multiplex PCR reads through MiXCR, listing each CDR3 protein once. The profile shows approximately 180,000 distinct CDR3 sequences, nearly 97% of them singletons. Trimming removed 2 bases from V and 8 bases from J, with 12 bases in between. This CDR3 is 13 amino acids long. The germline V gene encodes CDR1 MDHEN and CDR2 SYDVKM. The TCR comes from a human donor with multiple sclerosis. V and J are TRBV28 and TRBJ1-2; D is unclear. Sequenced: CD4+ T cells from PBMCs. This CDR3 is CASSLMAVRGYTF. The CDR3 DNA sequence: TGTGCCAGCAGTTTAATGGCAGTTCGGGGCTACACCTTC.